This T cell receptor (beta chain) was observed in a study of cytomegalovirus exposure and HLA in healthy donors. The PCR employed 60 Vbeta primers together with 13 Jbeta primers. The repertoire was sequenced with immunoSEQ multiplex PCR; TCRdb's copy has only in-frame clones and lacks some. The sample table sets out approximately 200,000 clones. Worth noting for this clone: Its antigen is not known.

Regarding the study as a whole: A later analysis showed TCR association rates differing by HLA locus, peaking at DRB1 and lowest at HLA-C. What a later analysis showed was that several of the most significant clusters appeared linked to common viral pathogens. The CMV antigen specificity of a few CMV-associated chains was confirmed through in vitro analysis.

The sequence was collected from a boy between 10 and 17 years old in good health and CMV-seronegative. The sample consisted of PBMCs.

CDR3 protein: CASSLGGRVDTDTQYF. CDR3 DNA sequence: TGTGCCAGCAGCTTAGGAGGTAGAGTTGACACAGATACGCAGTATTTT. This chain links TRBV7-9 with TRBJ2-3, with D uncertain. CDR3 length equals 16 residues. Per the germline V gene, CDR1 is SEHNR and CDR2 is FQNEAQ (reference sequence). V was cut by 1 base and J by 2 bases, with 13 bases left in between.